Each of the 20 T cell receptor beta chains below was sequenced from the same sample in a study of spatial heterogeneity in lung cancer. Via MiXCR, TCRdb re-called the 5' RACE reads, giving one row per CDR3 protein. Of roughly 25,000 distinct CDR3 sequences listed, about 7.2% are singletons. Specified time point: sample taken at primary tumor resection. The sequenced sample was PBMCs, obtained at surgery. These receptors all come from a male donor with early-stage non-small cell lung cancer.

The rearrangement links TRBV20-1 to TRBJ1-1; D is ambiguous. CDR1 and CDR2 from the germline V gene are DFQATT and SNEGSKA (reference sequence). CDR3 length: 14 residues. V lost 5 bases and J lost 2, with 15 bases in between. In DNA form, the CDR3 reads TGCAGTGCTCCGACCGGCAGCCTAAACACTGAAGCTTTCTTT. Protein product: CSAPTGSLNTEAFF.

In its sample, this clonotype was seen many times. Without the conserved terminal phenylalanine or tryptophan, this CDR3 likely stems from a read error. The V and J genes are TRBV18 and TRBJ2-1, with a possible D match to TRBD1 (6 bases). CDR3 length: 16 residues. In germline, CDR1 is KGHSH, CDR2 LQKENI. Trimming took off 0 bases at V and 7 bases at J, with 16 bases between the two ends. DNA for the CDR3: TGTGCCAGCTCACCACCTGGCAGGGGCGCAGCAAATGAGCAGTTCTCC. Residues: CASSPPGRGAANEQFS.

This clonotype has a count of ten or more. This chain joins TRBV28 and TRBJ2-3; D is perhaps TRBD1 (5 bases). The germline gives CDR1 MDHEN, CDR2 SYDVKM. This CDR3 has 13 residues. Trimming took off 6 bases at V and 2 bases at J, with 9 bases between the two ends. The CDR3 reads CASRDKNTDTQYF. Here the CDR3 DNA reads TGTGCCAGCAGGGACAAGAACACAGATACGCAGTATTTT.

This clonotype was seen a few times. The chain combines TRBV21-1 with TRBJ2-3; no DNA check was done on the table's D call, TRBD2. TRBV21-1 is flagged as a pseudogene. The CDR3 consists of 16 residues. The CDR3 nucleotides are TGTGCCAGCAGCAAAGTCAGTCGGGGGGGGACAGATACGCAGTATTTT. Translated: CASSKVSRGGTDTQYF.

V and J are TRBV12-3 or TRBV12-4 and TRBJ1-5; D not resolved. V was clipped by 6 bases and J by 12 bases, with 15 bases between them. The CDR3 contains 12 residues. The CDR3 loop is CASSPGSTNQHF. The DNA of the CDR3 is TGTGCCAGCAGCCCCGGTTCGACTAACCAGCATTTT.

Many counts were recorded for this clonotype. This rearrangement joins TRBV4-2 to TRBJ2-7; D possibly uses TRBD1 or TRBD2 (5 bases each). The ends were cut back, 1 base at V and 2 bases at J, with 12 bases in the middle. Per the germline V gene, CDR1 is LGHNA and CDR2 is YNFKEQ. This CDR3 is 15 amino acids long. CDR3 in amino acids: CASSQATGLTYEQYF. DNA of the CDR3: TGTGCCAGCAGCCAAGCAACAGGACTCACCTACGAGCAGTACTTC.

This clonotype has a count of ten or more. V is TRBV4-3 and J is TRBJ2-7, with D maybe TRBD2 (5 bases). The germline gives CDR1 LGHNA, CDR2 YSLEER. The germline V and J ends were trimmed by 0 bases and 0 bases, with 9 bases remaining between them. The CDR3 runs to 15 residues. The CDR3 sequence: CASSQDHGLSYEQYF. CDR3 sequence (DNA): TGCGCCAGCAGCCAAGACCATGGACTCTCCTACGAGCAGTACTTC.

This clonotype was seen ten or more times. The CDR3 bases are TGCGCCAGCAGCCGACAGGGGGCATTCGAGGGCACTGAAGCTTTCTTT. It codes for CASSRQGAFEGTEAFF. This rearrangement joins TRBV5-1 to TRBJ1-1; 10 bases map to TRBD1. V lost 4 bases and J lost 4; bases outside the gene matches: 10. The CDR3 extends over 16 amino acids. Germline CDR1 SGHRS, CDR2 YFSETQ.

The genes are TRBV3-1 and TRBJ1-6; D possibly corresponds to TRBD1 (5 bases). Germline V gives CDR1 LGHDT, CDR2 YNNKEL (reference sequence). The V and J ends lost 4 bases and 8 bases respectively, with 15 bases between them. This CDR3 has 15 amino acids. The CDR3: CASSRSGVGHSPLHF. The DNA of the CDR3 is TGTGCCAGCAGCCGCTCGGGGGTTGGTCATTCACCCCTCCACTTT. Complete variable domain (other parts from reference TRBV3-1 and TRBJ1-6): DTAVSQTPKYLVTQMGNDKSIKCEQNLGHDTMYWYKQDSKKFLKIMFSYNNKELIINETVPNRFSPKSPDKAHLNLHINSLELGDSAVYFCASSRSGVGHSPLHFGNGTRLTVT.

This clonotype appeared a few times. The rearrangement links TRBV2 to TRBJ2-7, with TRBD1 matching over 8 bases. The trim removed 4 bases at V and 0 bases at J, leaving 8 bases unmatched. The CDR3 consists of 16 residues. Germline V gene lookup returns CDR1 SNHLY and CDR2 FYNNEI. In DNA form, the CDR3 reads TGTGCCAGCAGTGGCGGTGGGGGGACAGGCTCCTACGAGCAGTACTTC. Translation: CASSGGGGTGSYEQYF.

The chain is built from TRBV5-4 and TRBJ2-1, with a tentative D call TRBD2 (5 bases). The CDR3 length is 12 residues. The ends were cut back, 3 bases at V and 9 bases at J, with 10 bases in the middle. Looked up from germline, CDR1 is SGHNT and CDR2 is YYREEE (reference sequence). The CDR3 protein is CASSSKRAEQFF. The CDR3 nucleotides are TGTGCCAGCAGCTCGAAGAGGGCTGAGCAGTTCTTC.

This clonotype was counted ten times or more. V is TRBV5-1 and J is TRBJ2-7; D assignment may be TRBD1 or TRBD2 (5 bases each). The CDR3 covers 11 residues. With 3 bases removed from V and 8 bases from J, the gap between germline ends came to 9 bases. Germline lookup yields CDR1 SGHRS and CDR2 YFSETQ. The CDR3, as DNA: TGCGCCAGCAGCTCGGGACCCCAGCAGTACTTC. Protein product: CASSSGPQQYF. The entire variable domain, with the rest obtained from reference TRBV5-1 and TRBJ2-7, is as follows: KAGVTQTPRYLIKTRGQQVTLSCSPISGHRSVSWYQQTPGQGLQFLFEYFSETQRNKGNFPGRFSGRQFSNSRSEMNVSTLELGDSALYLCASSSGPQQYFGPGTRLTVT.

By share of the sample, this clonotype is medium-sized. The V and J genes are TRBV10-3 and TRBJ1-1, with D hard to call. With 7 bases removed from V and 0 bases from J, the gap between germline ends came to 12 bases. Germline CDR1 and CDR2: ENHRY and SYGVKD. The CDR3 has 14 residues. The CDR3 region is CAITAERMNTEAFF. The CDR3 coding sequence is TGTGCCATCACGGCAGAGAGAATGAACACTGAAGCTTTCTTT.

This clonotype was counted ten times or more. The chain combines TRBV27 with TRBJ1-4, with D unresolved. Deletions cut 5 bases from V and 8 bases from J, with 15 bases between. The V gene's germline CDR1 is MNHEY and CDR2 SMNVEV (reference sequence). The CDR3 runs to 14 residues. The DNA for the CDR3 is TGTGCCAGCAGTCCCCGCGGTCGGAGGGAAAAACTGTTTTTT. Translated: CASSPRGRREKLFF.

This clonotype was picked up a small number of times. Relative to the germline gene, one junction end is altered; a read error may explain this. The CDR3 coding sequence is TGTGCTAGCAGCTTAGGAGGGAGGGGCACCGGGGAGCTGTTTTTT. It encodes CASSLGGRGTGELFF. This sequence joins TRBV7-7 and TRBJ2-2, with 7 bases that match TRBD2. The length of the CDR3 is 15 residues. Germline CDR1 reads SSHAT; CDR2 reads FNYEAQ (reference sequence).

This clonotype was seen many times. The chain uses TRBV7-2 and TRBJ1-2; D not resolved. CDR1 SGHTA and CDR2 FQGNSA come from the germline V gene. This CDR3 is built from 14 residues. V was pared by 1 base and J by 8 bases, with 14 bases between. The CDR3 reads CASSLEVSTGGYTF. CDR3 sequence (DNA): TGTGCCAGCAGCTTAGAGGTCAGCACCGGGGGCTACACCTTC.

This clonotype was picked up one time. A read error may explain this, as a much larger clone is one base away. The V and J genes are TRBV12-3 or TRBV12-4 and TRBJ1-5; TRBD1 aligns across 7 bases. The length of the CDR3 is 14 residues. DNA of the CDR3: TGTGCCAGCAGTTCGACGACAGGGAATCGGCCCCAGCATTTT. Its translation: CASSSTTGNRPQHF.

The rearrangement uses TRBV28 and TRBJ2-1; tentatively, D is TRBD1 or TRBD2 (6 bases each). In germline, CDR1 is MDHEN, CDR2 SYDVKM. There are 16 residues in the CDR3. Trimming stripped 1 base from V and 3 bases from J, with 13 bases between. The CDR3, as DNA: TGTGCCAGCAGTTTATCCGGGAGAGGGGGCTACAATGAGCAGTTCTTC. Its translation is CASSLSGRGGYNEQFF.

This clonotype was detected ten times or more. The chain joins TRBV9 to TRBJ2-5; D gene ambiguous. V was pared by 4 bases and J by 3 bases, with 16 bases between. CDR3 length: 15 amino acids. Germline CDR1 and CDR2: SGDLS and YYNGEE. In DNA, the CDR3 is TGTGCCAGCAGCCCTAGAGGTGGCAACGAAGAGACCCAGTACTTC. Translated, it gives CASSPRGGNEETQYF.

The chain is built from TRBV20-1 and TRBJ2-1; D is unclear. There are 14 residues in the CDR3. V shed 0 bases and J shed 3 bases, with 9 bases lying between them. From germline, CDR1 is DFQATT and CDR2 SNEGSKA (reference sequence). The CDR3 DNA follows: TGCAGTGCTAGAGATGCCGGACGCTACAATGAGCAGTTCTTC. This encodes CSARDAGRYNEQFF.